This TCR beta chain was sequenced for a study of cytomegalovirus exposure and HLA in healthy donors. Study-level points and caveats: One later analysis reportedly identified an Asian-associated ancestry cluster that showed fewer N-insertions than the roughly 700-donor mean. According to the study, roughly 180 TCR beta chains were cytomegalovirus-associated. Later genetic work tied a missense DCLRE1C variant to beta-chain V and J trimming.

With regard to this clone: The antigen is unknown.

The donors gave bone marrow, and they were healthy. V was cut by 9 bases and J by 3 bases, with 18 bases left in between. CDR1 WNHNN and CDR2 SYGVQD come from the germline V gene (reference sequence). The CDR3 contains 15 residues. The PCR had 60 Vbeta and 13 Jbeta primers. This table comes from immunoSEQ multiplex PCR, and its TCRdb copy is limited to in-frame clones, with some not included. The sample includes around 140,000 clones, around two thirds seen only once; the top ten take under 2%. V usage is TRBV10-1 and J usage is TRBJ1-5; D is ambiguous. This receptor was obtained from a woman younger than 35 in good health and CMV-seronegative. The sequencing input was PBMCs. CDR3 residues: CASPVGKTNNQPQHF. The DNA of the CDR3 is TGCGCCAGTCCCGTCGGGAAAACCAACAATCAGCCCCAGCATTTT.